The 26 T cell receptor beta chains below were found in one sample sequenced in a study of blood T cell repertoires in COVID-19. Generated by immunoSEQ multiplex PCR, the TCRdb table keeps only in-frame clones and is missing some. The table shows roughly 250,000 clones, with about 88% occurring only once. Specimen: PBMCs or T cells enriched from blood (not recorded which). The receptor set was obtained from a woman between 45 and 65 years old who had recovered from COVID-19.

This chain uses TRBV9 with TRBJ2-3, with 16 bases lining up with TRBD2. The germline gives CDR1 SGDLS, CDR2 YYNGEE. There are 17 residues in the CDR3. After removal of 3 bases from V and 5 bases from J, the junction contained 6 bases not matched to a gene. In nucleotides, the CDR3 is TGTGCCAGCAGCGCGGGACTAGCGGGAGGGCAGAGAGATACGCAGTATTTT. This gives the protein CASSAGLAGGQRDTQYF.

In this sample, this clone turned up once. This chain joins TRBV5-6 and TRBJ2-5, with D perhaps TRBD1 (6 bases). Looked up from germline, CDR1 is SGHDT and CDR2 is YYEEEE. The V end was cut by 7 bases, the J end by 5 bases, with 18 bases between. This CDR3 is 14 amino acids long. The CDR3 loop reads CASCASGEFETQYF. The DNA of the CDR3 is TGTGCCAGCTGTGCTTCAGGGGAGTTTGAGACCCAGTACTTC.

V usage is TRBV25-1 and J usage is TRBJ1-1; TRBD1 matches at 9 bases. V trimming: 3 bases; J trimming: 0 bases; junction bases outside the gene matches: 5. Per the germline V gene, CDR1 is MGHDK and CDR2 is SYGVNS. The CDR3 totals 16 residues. The CDR3 DNA reads as TGTGCCAGCAGTGACTGGGACAGGGACATGAACACTGAAGCTTTCTTT. It translates to CASSDWDRDMNTEAFF.

The V and J genes are TRBV9 and TRBJ2-1; TRBD1 aligns across 7 bases. CDR3 size: 13 residues. Germline V gives CDR1 SGDLS, CDR2 YYNGEE. The junction had 6 bases not matched to a gene; V was cut back by 4 bases and J by 8 bases. The CDR3 DNA is TGTGCCAGCAGCTGGCAGGGGGATGATGAGCAGTTCTTC. Protein sequence: CASSWQGDDEQFF.

The chain is built from TRBV27 and TRBJ2-3, with 9 bases fitting TRBD2. J lost 7 bases, V lost 0 bases, and 8 bases had no gene match. The CDR3 contains 16 residues. CDR1 is MNHEY, CDR2 SMNVEV, per germline (reference sequence). The CDR3 here is CASSLSRGRELYTQYF. The CDR3 DNA reads TGTGCCAGCAGTTTATCGCGCGGGAGGGAGCTATATACGCAGTATTTT.

The rearrangement joins TRBV27 to TRBJ2-1; 7 bases agree with TRBD2. V gave up 3 bases and J gave up 3 bases; unmatched junction bases: 5. Per germline, CDR1 MNHEY and CDR2 SMNVEV (reference sequence). The CDR3 extends over 15 amino acids. CDR3 sequence: CASSFGLADYNEQFF. The CDR3 coding sequence is TGTGCCAGCAGTTTTGGGCTAGCGGACTACAATGAGCAGTTCTTC.

The chain has TRBV4-2 and TRBJ1-3, with D possibly matching TRBD1 (6 bases). V was cut by 4 bases and J by 3 bases, with 13 bases left in between. Germline V CDR1 and CDR2: LGHNA, YNFKEQ. The CDR3 has 15 amino acids. CDR3: CASSPTAGDGNTIYF. DNA of the CDR3: TGTGCCAGCAGCCCCACCGCAGGGGATGGAAACACCATATATTTT.

J is TRBJ2-3 and V is TRBV15, with 7 bases lining up with TRBD2. Germline CDR1 and CDR2: LNHNV and YYDKDF (reference sequence). Losses at the gene ends were 5 bases for V and 5 bases for J; bases not matched to a gene: 7. The CDR3 consists of 14 residues. CDR3 nucleotide sequence: TGTGCCACCAGCCCCAGTTCGGGAGGAGATACGCAGTATTTT. This gives the protein CATSPSSGGDTQYF.

The V and J genes are TRBV7-8 and TRBJ2-3; D is perhaps TRBD1 or TRBD2 (12 bases each). The CDR3 totals 20 residues. Germline V gene sequence: CDR1 SGHVS, CDR2 FQNEAQ. Trimming left V 1 base short and J 7 bases short, with 30 bases between. CDR3 in DNA: TGTGCCAGCAGCTTAGGCGGGACAGGGGGCACTAGCGGGAGGCTGAATACGCAGTATTTT. This gives the protein CASSLGGTGGTSGRLNTQYF.

The gene calls are TRBV5-4 and TRBJ2-5; 7 nucleotides match TRBD2. V gave up 4 bases and J gave up 2 bases; unmatched junction bases: 11. This CDR3 contains 16 residues. The germline gives CDR1 SGHNT, CDR2 YYREEE (reference sequence). The CDR3 DNA reads as TGTGCCAGCAGCACGTCCCTACCGGGAGGACAAGAGACCCAGTACTTC. As protein: CASSTSLPGGQETQYF.

The rearrangement joins TRBV5-1 to TRBJ1-2; a possible D gene is TRBD1 (5 bases). CDR1 is SGHRS, CDR2 YFSETQ, per germline. There are 15 residues in the CDR3. Trimming removed 3 bases at V and 1 base at J, with 13 bases between. CDR3 residues: CASSSGQTSNYGYTF. The CDR3 nucleotides are TGCGCCAGCAGCTCCGGACAAACCAGTAACTATGGCTACACCTTC.

The genes are TRBV14 and TRBJ2-1; 13 nucleotides agree with TRBD2. V lost 5 bases and J lost 8; bases outside the gene matches: 12. CDR3 length equals 17 residues. In germline, CDR1 is SGHDN, CDR2 FVKESK. CDR3 residues: CASSSGLAGNPMHEQFF. In DNA form, the CDR3 reads TGTGCCAGCAGCTCGGGACTAGCGGGAAACCCTATGCATGAGCAGTTCTTC.

The CDR3 sequence is CASSLGQGATNEKLFF. The CDR3 coding sequence is TGTGCCAGCAGCTTAGGTCAGGGGGCAACTAATGAAAAACTGTTTTTT. The chain uses TRBV7-9 and TRBJ1-4, with TRBD1 matching over 7 bases. Looked up from germline, CDR1 is SEHNR and CDR2 is FQNEAQ (reference sequence). Trimming at V came to 1 base and at J to 0 bases, leaving 2 bases not matched to a gene. The CDR3 is 16 residues long.

The rearrangement links TRBV7-3 to TRBJ2-1, with 11 bases identical to TRBD2. Germline CDR1 and CDR2: SGHTA and FQGTGA. The CDR3 sequence is 16 residues long. After removal of 5 bases from V and 4 bases from J, the junction contained 7 bases not matched to a gene. This CDR3 is CASSPGGTSGYNEQFF. For the CDR3, the DNA is TGTGCCAGCAGCCCAGGCGGGACTAGCGGATACAATGAGCAGTTCTTC.

The gene calls are TRBV11-2 and TRBJ2-5; D gene unclear. Deletions cut 1 base from V and 6 bases from J, with 6 bases between. Germline CDR1 reads SGHAT; CDR2 reads FQNNGV. The CDR3 sequence is 12 residues long. CDR3 amino acids: CASSLGVQTQYF. CDR3 bases: TGTGCCAGCAGCTTAGGAGTACAGACCCAGTACTTC.

This clone turned up a few times. The chain combines TRBV27 with TRBJ2-2; 9 nucleotides match TRBD1. V trimming: 5 bases; J trimming: 0 bases; junction bases outside the gene matches: 4. Germline CDR1 MNHEY, CDR2 SMNVEV (reference sequence). This CDR3 region has 16 residues. CDR3 sequence reads: CASSARQGANTGELFF. For the CDR3, the DNA is TGTGCCAGCAGTGCACGACAGGGGGCGAACACCGGGGAGCTGTTTTTT.

This clone was observed a few times. The rearrangement joins TRBV5-5 to TRBJ1-1; D call uncertain. V was trimmed by 0 bases and J by 10 bases, leaving 19 bases between them. The length of the CDR3 is 15 residues. Germline-derived CDR1 and CDR2 are SGHKS and YYEKEE (reference sequence). Here the CDR3 reads CASSLDPAGASGAFF. CDR3 in DNA: TGTGCCAGCAGCTTGGACCCGGCGGGAGCTTCCGGAGCTTTCTTT. Full variable domain (remainder filled in from reference TRBV5-5 and TRBJ1-1): DAGVTQSPTHLIKTRGQQVTLRCSPISGHKSVSWYQQVLGQGPQFIFQYYEKEERGRGNFPDRFSARQFPNYSSELNVNALLLGDSALYLCASSLDPAGASGAFFGQGTRLTVV.

This chain uses TRBV6-5 with TRBJ2-1; the D is unclear. CDR1 is MNHEY, CDR2 SVGAGI, per germline. The CDR3 spans 16 residues. The V end lost 4 bases, the J end lost 4 bases, and 17 bases lay between the germline ends. The CDR3 protein is CASSSSRVNPYNEQFF. DNA of the CDR3: TGTGCCAGCAGTTCCTCTCGAGTCAATCCTTACAATGAGCAGTTCTTC.

This sequence joins TRBV28 and TRBJ2-7; TRBD2 matches 7 bases. This CDR3 contains 12 residues. The V gene end was trimmed by 8 bases and the J gene end by 2 bases; junction bases not matched to a gene: 3. CDR1 and CDR2 from the germline V gene are MDHEN and SYDVKM. CDR3 nucleotides: TGTGCCAGCCGGGGGAGGGCCTACGAGCAGTACTTC. It translates to CASRGRAYEQYF.

The V call is TRBV5-1, the J call TRBJ2-1; 9 positions agree with TRBD2. Trimming at V came to 5 bases and at J to 0 bases, leaving 6 bases not matched to a gene. Germline V gene lookup returns CDR1 SGHRS and CDR2 YFSETQ. This CDR3 is 16 amino acids long. The CDR3 sequence: CASRVSGRSSYNEQFF. The CDR3 coding sequence is TGCGCCAGCAGGGTAAGCGGGAGGAGCTCCTACAATGAGCAGTTCTTC.

V and J are TRBV5-6 and TRBJ2-3, with D possibly TRBD2 on 5 matching bases. V gave up 3 bases and J gave up 10 bases, with 12 bases separating them. In germline, CDR1 is SGHDT, CDR2 YYEEEE. This CDR3 is 12 amino acids long. CDR3 sequence: CASSSTGYAQYF. CDR3 DNA: TGTGCCAGCAGCTCAACGGGGTATGCGCAGTATTTT.

The rearrangement joins TRBV11-2 to TRBJ1-1, with D unclear. V was shortened by 5 bases and J by 11 bases, with 15 bases between the two germline ends. The CDR3 runs 12 residues. CDR1 and CDR2 (germline): SGHAT, FQNNGV. The CDR3 DNA reads TGTGCCAGCAGCCCCTCGAGGGTGTTCGCTTTCTTT. Its protein is CASSPSRVFAFF.

The chain links TRBV6-2 or TRBV6-3 to TRBJ2-7; D unresolved. Germline V gene data show CDR1 as MNHEY and CDR2 as SVGEGT. The CDR3 runs 13 residues. V dropped 0 bases and J dropped 4 bases, with 7 bases sitting between them. Here the CDR3 reads CASSYSEFYEQYF. The DNA for the CDR3 is TGTGCCAGCAGTTACTCGGAGTTTTACGAGCAGTACTTC.

The rearrangement links TRBV12-3 or TRBV12-4 to TRBJ1-2; D unclear. This CDR3 has 12 residues. The ends were cut back, 3 bases at V and 8 bases at J, with 10 bases in the middle. In DNA, the CDR3 is TGTGCCAGCAGTTTCGCGGGAGAGGGCTACACCTTC. Protein product: CASSFAGEGYTF.

The V call is TRBV7-3, the J call TRBJ2-3; no definite D call. CDR3 length: 13 residues. Deletions cut 3 bases from V and 4 bases from J, with 8 bases between. Per germline, CDR1 SGHTA and CDR2 FQGTGA. Here the CDR3 reads CASSFALSDTQYF. Here the CDR3 DNA reads TGTGCCAGCAGCTTTGCCCTATCAGATACGCAGTATTTT. Looking up the rest from reference TRBV7-3 and TRBJ2-3 gives the full variable domain: GAGVSQTPSNKVTEKGKYVELRCDPISGHTALYWYRQSLGQGPEFLIYFQGTGAADDSGLPNDRFFAVRPEGSVSTLKIQRTERGDSAVYLCASSFALSDTQYFGPGTRLTVL.

The chain carries TRBV21-1 and TRBJ1-3; no check of the table's D call, TRBD1, against the DNA was made. TRBV21-1 is a pseudogene segment. The CDR3 loop spans 19 amino acids. The DNA of the CDR3 is TGTGCCAGCAGCAAAACGGGTGGCAGGGGCGTTAGCGCTGGAAACACCATATATTTT. Its protein product is CASSKTGGRGVSAGNTIYF.